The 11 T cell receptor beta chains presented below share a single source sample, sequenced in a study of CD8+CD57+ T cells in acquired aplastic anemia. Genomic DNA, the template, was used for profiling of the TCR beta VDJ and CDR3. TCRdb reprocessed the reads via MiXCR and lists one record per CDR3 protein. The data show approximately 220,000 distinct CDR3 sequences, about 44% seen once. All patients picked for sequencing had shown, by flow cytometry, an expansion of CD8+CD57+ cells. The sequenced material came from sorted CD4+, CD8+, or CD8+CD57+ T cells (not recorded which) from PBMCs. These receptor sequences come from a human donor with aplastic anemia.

As DNA, the CDR3 is TGTGCCAGCACCCCCGTTAAACCGGGGGGGTGGTTCGACCGGGGAGCTTTCTTT. This sequence encodes CASTPVKPGGWFDRGAFF. The chain is built from TRBV7-9 and TRBJ1-1; D might be TRBD1 (5 bases). Per the germline V gene, CDR1 is SEHNR and CDR2 is FQNEAQ (reference sequence). V was trimmed by 7 bases and J by 10 bases, leaving 34 bases between them. The CDR3 is made up of 18 amino acids.

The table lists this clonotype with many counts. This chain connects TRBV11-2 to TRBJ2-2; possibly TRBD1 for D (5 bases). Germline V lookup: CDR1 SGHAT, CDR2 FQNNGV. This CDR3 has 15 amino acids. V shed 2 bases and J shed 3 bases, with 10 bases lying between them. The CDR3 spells CASSLMTEDTGELFF. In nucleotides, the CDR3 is TGTGCCAGCAGCTTAATGACAGAGGACACCGGGGAGCTGTTTTTT.

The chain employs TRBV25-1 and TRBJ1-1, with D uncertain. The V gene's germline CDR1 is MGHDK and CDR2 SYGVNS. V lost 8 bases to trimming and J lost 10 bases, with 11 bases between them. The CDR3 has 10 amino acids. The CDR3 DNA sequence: TGTGCCAGCGTGGGTGCGGGAGCTTTCTTT. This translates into CASVGAGAFF.

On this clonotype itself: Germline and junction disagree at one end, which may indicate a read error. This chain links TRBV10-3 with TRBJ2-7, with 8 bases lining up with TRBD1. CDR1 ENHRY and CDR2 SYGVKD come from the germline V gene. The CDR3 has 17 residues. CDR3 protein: CASSYSAIGTGTHEQYF. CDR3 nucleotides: TGTGCCAGCAGTTACAGTGCTATAGGGACAGGCACCCACGAGCAGTACTTC.

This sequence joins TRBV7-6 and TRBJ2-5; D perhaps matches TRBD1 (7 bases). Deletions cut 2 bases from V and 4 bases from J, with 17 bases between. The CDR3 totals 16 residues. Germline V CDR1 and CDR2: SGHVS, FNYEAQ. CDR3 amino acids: CASSLTRPQGGETQYF. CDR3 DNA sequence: TGTGCCAGCAGCTTAACACGGCCCCAGGGGGGAGAGACCCAGTACTTC. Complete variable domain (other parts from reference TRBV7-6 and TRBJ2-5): GAGVSQSPRYKVTKRGQDVALRCDPISGHVSLYWYRQALGQGPEFLTYFNYEAQQDKSGLPNDRFSAERPEGSISTLTIQRTEQRDSAMYRCASSLTRPQGGETQYFGPGTRLLVL.

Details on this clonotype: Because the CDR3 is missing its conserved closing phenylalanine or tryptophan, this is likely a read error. Written as DNA, the CDR3 is TGTGCCATCCCCCAGGGCTCCACTGGGGAGCTGTTTTCT. Protein: CAIPQGSTGELFS. The chain carries TRBV10-3 and TRBJ2-2, with TRBD1 as a possible D gene (5 bases). V lost 8 bases and J lost 8, with 15 bases in between. CDR3 length: 13 residues. Germline CDR1 and CDR2: ENHRY and SYGVKD.

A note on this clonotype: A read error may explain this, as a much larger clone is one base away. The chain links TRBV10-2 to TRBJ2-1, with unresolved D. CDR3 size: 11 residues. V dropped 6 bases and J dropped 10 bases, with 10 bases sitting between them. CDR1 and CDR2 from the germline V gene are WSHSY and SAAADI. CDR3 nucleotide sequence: TGCGCCAGCAGCACCCCCTACGAGCAGTTCTTC. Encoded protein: CASSTPYEQFF.

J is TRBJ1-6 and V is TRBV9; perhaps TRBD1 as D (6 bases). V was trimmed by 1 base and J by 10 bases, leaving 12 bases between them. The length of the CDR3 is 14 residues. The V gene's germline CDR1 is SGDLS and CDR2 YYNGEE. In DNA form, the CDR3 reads TGTGCCAGCAGCGTACGGGGGGCAGGATCACCCCTCCACTTT. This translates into CASSVRGAGSPLHF.

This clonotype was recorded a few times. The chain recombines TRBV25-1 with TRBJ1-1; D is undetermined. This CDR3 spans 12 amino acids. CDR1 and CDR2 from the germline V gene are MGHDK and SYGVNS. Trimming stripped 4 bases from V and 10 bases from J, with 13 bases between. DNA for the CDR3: TGTGCCAGCAGTGCATCGGACTTCGGAGCTTTCTTT. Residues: CASSASDFGAFF.

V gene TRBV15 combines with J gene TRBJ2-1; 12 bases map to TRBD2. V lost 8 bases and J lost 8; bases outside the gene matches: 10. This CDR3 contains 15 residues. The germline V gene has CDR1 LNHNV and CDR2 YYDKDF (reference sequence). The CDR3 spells CATREASGRGDEQFF. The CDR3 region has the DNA TGTGCCACCCGTGAGGCTAGCGGGAGGGGGGATGAGCAGTTCTTC.

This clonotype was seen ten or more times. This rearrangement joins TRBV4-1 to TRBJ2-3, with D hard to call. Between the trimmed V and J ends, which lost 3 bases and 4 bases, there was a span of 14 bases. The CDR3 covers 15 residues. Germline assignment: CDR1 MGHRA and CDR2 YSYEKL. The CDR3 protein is CASSHPFGEADTQYF. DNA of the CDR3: TGCGCCAGCAGCCACCCCTTCGGAGAGGCAGATACGCAGTATTTT.